This section outlines one T cell receptor beta chain sequence together with its context. Here immunoSEQ multiplex PCR was the method, and the copy in TCRdb shows in-frame clones only, minus some. The sample records about 160,000 clones, approximately 79% being singletons. The sample comes from a study of blood T cell repertoires in COVID-19. Study-level background: There were acute and convalescent COVID-19 samples, and they came from the United States, Italy and Spain. Sample material is recorded as cDNA or gDNA derived from T cells, B-cell-depleted T cells, or PBMCs.

Germline CDR1 and CDR2: ENHRY and SYGVKD. V was cut by 5 bases and J by 7 bases, with 15 bases left in between. CDR3 length: 14 residues. The rearrangement links TRBV10-3 to TRBJ1-5, with D uncertain. Sequencing was performed on PBMCs or T cells enriched from blood (not recorded which). This clonotype was sampled from a man aged 45-65 years who had recovered from COVID-19. The CDR3 coding sequence is TGTGCCATCAGTCAATCCCTCGGAGGGCAGCCCCAGCATTTT. This sequence encodes CAISQSLGGQPQHF.